One sample yielded the 21 T cell receptor beta chains listed below, sequenced in a study of blood T cell repertoires in COVID-19. Repertoires were generated with immunoSEQ multiplex PCR, while TCRdb's copy carries only in-frame clones and drops some. Among 250,000 to 300,000 clones, roughly 85% were seen once, and the ten largest hold about 5%. The sample was PBMCs or T cells enriched from blood (not recorded which). These receptors came from a man aged 35 to 55 who had been exposed to COVID-19.

The chain employs TRBV5-5 and TRBJ1-2; D may be TRBD1 (6 bases). Trimming removed 3 bases from V and 10 bases from J, with 19 bases in between. The CDR3 runs to 14 residues. Germline V lookup: CDR1 SGHKS, CDR2 YYEKEE (reference sequence). The CDR3 loop is CASSWGRQGGTYTF. The CDR3 region has the DNA TGTGCCAGCAGCTGGGGGCGGCAGGGTGGGACCTACACCTTC.

This rearrangement joins TRBV9 to TRBJ2-1, with D possibly being TRBD2 (6 bases). This CDR3 comprises 12 residues. CDR1 and CDR2 from the germline V gene are SGDLS and YYNGEE. The V end was cut by 3 bases, the J end by 10 bases, with 11 bases between. The CDR3 sequence is CASSGGGWEQFF. The CDR3 coding sequence is TGTGCCAGCAGCGGTGGAGGGTGGGAGCAGTTCTTC.

This chain links TRBV7-3 with TRBJ2-5, with 7 nucleotides matching TRBD1. Germline assignment: CDR1 SGHTA and CDR2 FQGTGA. The ends lost 5 bases at V and 4 bases at J; junction bases unmatched: 4. CDR3 length equals 13 residues. For the CDR3, the DNA is TGTGCCAGCAGCGTCGGACAGGTAGAGACCCAGTACTTC. Encoded protein: CASSVGQVETQYF. Based on the CDR3 plus reference TRBV7-3 and TRBJ2-5, the full variable domain is GAGVSQTPSNKVTEKGKYVELRCDPISGHTALYWYRQSLGQGPEFLIYFQGTGAADDSGLPNDRFFAVRPEGSVSTLKIQRTERGDSAVYLCASSVGQVETQYFGPGTRLLVL.

This clone was seen just once. This chain uses TRBV6-5 with TRBJ1-6; D gene unclear. This CDR3 has 14 residues. Trimming took off 3 bases at V and 8 bases at J, with 11 bases between the two ends. Germline V gene sequence: CDR1 MNHEY, CDR2 SVGAGI. The DNA of the CDR3 is TGTGCCAGCAGTTATTCTGGCGGGGATTCACCCCTCCACTTT. Its protein is CASSYSGGDSPLHF.

This clone showed up just a few times. This chain connects TRBV7-9 to TRBJ2-1; D is unresolved. V was pared by 1 base and J by 7 bases, with 2 bases between. Germline V gives CDR1 SEHNR, CDR2 FQNEAQ (reference sequence). The CDR3 sequence is 11 residues long. The CDR3 spells CASSLVNEQFF. For the CDR3, the DNA is TGTGCCAGCAGCTTAGTAAATGAGCAGTTCTTC.

This chain uses TRBV7-8 with TRBJ1-6; 9 bases are shared with TRBD1. With 6 bases clipped from V and 11 bases from J, the junction kept 5 bases outside the gene matches. From germline, CDR1 is SGHVS and CDR2 FQNEAQ. The CDR3 extends over 13 amino acids. CDR3 in amino acids: CASRGTGKAPLHF. The CDR3 coding sequence is TGTGCCAGCAGAGGGACAGGGAAGGCACCCCTCCACTTT. Based on the CDR3 plus reference TRBV7-8 and TRBJ1-6, the full variable domain is GAGVSQSPRYKVAKRGQDVALRCDPISGHVSLFWYQQALGQGPEFLTYFQNEAQLDKSGLPSDRFFAERPEGSVSTLKIQRTQQEDSAVYLCASRGTGKAPLHFGNGTRLTVT.

The chain uses TRBV30 and TRBJ1-1; 7 bases line up with TRBD1. CDR1 is GTSNPN and CDR2 is SVGIG in the germline V gene (reference sequence). The trim removed 4 bases at V and 1 base at J, leaving 6 bases unmatched. The CDR3 has 14 residues. CDR3 nucleotides: TGTGCCTGGAACCCGGGACAGCCGAACACTGAAGCTTTCTTT. Its translation: CAWNPGQPNTEAFF.

The chain employs TRBV29-1 and TRBJ1-3; 7 nucleotides line up with TRBD1. With 4 bases clipped from V and 2 bases from J, the junction kept 5 bases outside the gene matches. There are 14 residues in the CDR3. The germline V gene encodes CDR1 SQVTM and CDR2 ANQGSEA. The CDR3 here is CSVGRTGPGNTIYF. The CDR3 DNA is TGCAGCGTTGGACGGACAGGACCTGGAAACACCATATATTTT.

The table lists this clone with a few counts. J is TRBJ1-5 and V is TRBV30; no firm D call. CDR1 and CDR2 (germline): GTSNPN, SVGIG (reference sequence). Deletions cut 3 bases from V and 3 bases from J, with 9 bases between. The CDR3 contains 13 residues. The CDR3 DNA reads TGTGCCTGGAGCCCAGAGGACAATCAGCCCCAGCATTTT. Residues: CAWSPEDNQPQHF.

The chain employs TRBV6-1 and TRBJ2-7; TRBD1 matches 10 bases. Per germline, CDR1 MNHNS and CDR2 SASEGT. The CDR3 length is 15 residues. Trimming at V came to 3 bases and at J to 1 base, leaving 3 bases not matched to a gene. This CDR3 is CASSDRQGASYEQYF. CDR3 in DNA: TGTGCCAGCAGTGATCGACAGGGGGCTTCCTACGAGCAGTACTTC.

The chain uses TRBV27 and TRBJ2-7; the D is unclear. The ends were cut back, 4 bases at V and 5 bases at J, with 6 bases in the middle. CDR1 is MNHEY, CDR2 SMNVEV, per germline (reference sequence). The CDR3 is 11 amino acids. The CDR3 loop is CASSSEDEQYF. Written as DNA, the CDR3 is TGTGCCAGCAGTTCTGAGGACGAGCAGTACTTC.

The chain is built from TRBV7-2 and TRBJ2-7; 9 nucleotides line up with TRBD2. This CDR3 comprises 14 residues. V dropped 3 bases and J dropped 2; count of bases not matched to a gene: 2. CDR1 is SGHTA, CDR2 FQGNSA, per germline. CDR3 region: CASSFLAGAYEQYF. The CDR3 nucleotides are TGTGCCAGCAGCTTTTTAGCGGGGGCCTACGAGCAGTACTTC.

V is TRBV5-6 and J is TRBJ2-1, with a weak D call TRBD1 (5 bases). Trimming took 0 bases from V and 9 from J, leaving 10 bases between them. The germline CDR1 and CDR2 sequences are SGHDT and YYEEEE. This CDR3 comprises 13 residues. CDR3 protein: CASSLAGHSEQFF. The CDR3 region has the DNA TGTGCCAGCAGCTTGGCAGGGCACAGTGAGCAGTTCTTC.

CDR3 sequence: CSVDRTSGSNEQFF. CDR3 DNA: TGCAGCGTGGATAGGACTAGCGGGAGCAATGAGCAGTTCTTC. V gene TRBV29-1 combines with J gene TRBJ2-1, with 13 bases identical to TRBD2. There are 14 residues in the CDR3. V shed 6 bases and J 6 bases; nucleotides not matched to a gene: 5. From germline, CDR1 is SQVTM and CDR2 ANQGSEA.

The gene calls are TRBV19 and TRBJ2-5; D is perhaps TRBD2 (5 bases). V lost 4 bases to trimming and J lost 5 bases, with 17 bases between them. Germline values: CDR1 LNHDA, CDR2 SQIVND (reference sequence). CDR3 length: 15 amino acids. CDR3 bases: TGTGCCAGTAGTACGTCTGGAGGACGGCCGGAGACCCAGTACTTC. It encodes CASSTSGGRPETQYF.

CDR3: CASSLALPDSNYGYTF. CDR3 coding DNA: TGTGCCAGCAGCTTAGCGCTTCCGGACAGCAACTATGGCTACACCTTC. V usage is TRBV7-8 and J usage is TRBJ1-2, with a tentative D call TRBD1 (6 bases). The CDR3 sequence is 16 residues long. The V end was cut by 0 bases, the J end by 2 bases, with 13 bases between. The germline CDR1 and CDR2 sequences are SGHVS and FQNEAQ.

The chain employs TRBV6-5 and TRBJ2-4; 9 bases fit TRBD1. The germline gives CDR1 MNHEY, CDR2 SVGAGI. The CDR3 is made up of 15 amino acids. Germline trimming cut 2 bases from V and 7 bases from J; bases unmatched to any gene: 6. The CDR3 DNA follows: TGTGCCAGCAGTTACCGGACAGGGGTTTTGAACATTCAGTACTTC. Protein sequence: CASSYRTGVLNIQYF.

The gene calls are TRBV14 and TRBJ1-4; D is unclear. Trimming stripped 1 base from V and 7 bases from J, with 13 bases between. From germline, CDR1 is SGHDN and CDR2 FVKESK. This CDR3 is 15 amino acids long. CDR3 loop: CASSQGSGLFEKLFF. The CDR3 DNA reads TGTGCCAGCAGCCAAGGGTCAGGTCTTTTTGAAAAACTGTTTTTT.

This chain connects TRBV30 to TRBJ2-1, with D unclear. The CDR3 sequence is 12 residues long. The germline V gene encodes CDR1 GTSNPN and CDR2 SVGIG (reference sequence). V was clipped by 8 bases and J by 9 bases, with 17 bases between them. CDR3 region: CASSTLSIEQFF. The CDR3 nucleotides read TGTGCCAGTTCAACCCTTAGTATTGAGCAGTTCTTC. Full variable domain (remainder filled in from reference TRBV30 and TRBJ2-1): SQTIHQWPATLVQPVGSPLSLECTVEGTSNPNLYWYRQAAGRGLQLLFYSVGIGQISSEVPQNLSASRPQDRQFILSSKKLLLSDSGFYLCASSTLSIEQFFGPGTRLTVL.

Here the CDR3 reads CASSQVAGREQFF. CDR3 bases: TGTGCCAGCAGCCAAGTAGCGGGACGAGAGCAGTTCTTC. The chain links TRBV28 to TRBJ2-1, with TRBD2 matching over 8 bases. This CDR3 is built from 13 residues. The germline CDR1 and CDR2 sequences are MDHEN and SYDVKM. Trimming removed 6 bases from V and 10 bases from J; junction bases left unmatched: 8.

This chain connects TRBV7-2 to TRBJ2-2; 7 nucleotides line up with TRBD1. This CDR3 contains 16 residues. Germline assignment: CDR1 SGHTA and CDR2 FQGNSA. Trimming cost V 5 bases and J 5 bases; bases outside gene matches: 11. Here the CDR3 reads CASSTGVLRDTGELFF. The CDR3 DNA sequence: TGTGCCAGCAGCACAGGGGTACTCAGGGATACCGGGGAGCTGTTTTTT.